This T cell receptor (beta chain) was sequenced for a study of shared clonotypes between healthy human individuals. Ten immunoSEQ deep assay plates held the unsorted PBMC DNA. Only in-frame clones appear in the TCRdb table, and some are missing; sequencing was by immunoSEQ multiplex PCR. The sample carries some 530,000 clones, 70% to 80% recorded once. The clonotype comes from a woman aged 40 to 50 in good health. Some clones in this sample may be carry-over from other donors' samples. Sequenced: PBMCs.

CDR3 protein: CSAERTNEQFF. The CDR3 DNA reads as TGCAGTGCTGAGCGGACCAATGAGCAGTTCTTC. This rearrangement joins TRBV20-1 to TRBJ2-1, with D maybe TRBD2 (5 bases). The V gene's germline CDR1 is DFQATT and CDR2 SNEGSKA (reference sequence). The CDR3 consists of 11 residues. V lost 5 bases and J 6 bases, leaving 8 bases between the germline ends.